Each of the 29 T cell receptor beta chains below was sequenced from the same sample in a study of T cell responses to AZD1222 COVID-19 vaccine (dated by TCRdb to the early 2020s). Taken with the paper, the label for time point translates to: baseline before first vaccination. The library was made by the immunoSEQ multiplex PCR assay. TCRdb re-hosts the immuneACCESS table, in-frame sequences only. Its copies lack some clones; in the studies checked, an unresolved V gene accounts for under half of them, and the cause for the rest is not known. This sample comprises tens of thousands of clones, approximately 80% of them detected only once. Jointly, the top ten make up roughly a fifth of the sample. Sequenced material: peripheral blood, taken on day 0 of AZD1222 vaccination. The receptors originated from an adult in good health.

The chain joins TRBV3-1 (or the pseudogene TRBV3-2) to TRBJ1-2; 9 bases fit TRBD1. V lost 6 bases to trimming and J lost 7 bases; unmatched junction nucleotides: 9. The CDR3 loop spans 14 amino acids. CDR1 and CDR2 from the germline V gene are LGHDT and YNNKEL (reference sequence). The CDR3 is CASREQGAVGGYTF. In nucleotides, the CDR3 is TGTGCCAGCAGGGAACAGGGGGCGGTTGGTGGCTACACCTTC.

This clone was observed once. The rearrangement links TRBV6-1 to TRBJ2-3, with D perhaps given as TRBD1 or TRBD2 (6 bases each). V dropped 3 bases and J dropped 6 bases, with 22 bases sitting between them. The CDR3 contains 17 residues. Per germline, CDR1 MNHNS and CDR2 SASEGT. As DNA, the CDR3 is TGTGCCAGCAGTGACCCCTGGGCGAGGGGGGCCCCCGATACGCAGTATTTT. It specifies CASSDPWARGAPDTQYF.

A remark on this clone: Other DNA sequences in this specimen translate into the identical CDR3. This chain uses TRBV28 with TRBJ1-2, with D maybe TRBD1 (5 bases). The germline gives CDR1 MDHEN, CDR2 SYDVKM. The germline V and J ends were trimmed by 3 bases and 0 bases, with 11 bases remaining between them. The CDR3 is 15 residues long. This CDR3 is CASSFLQGANYGYTF. The CDR3, as DNA: TGTGCCAGCAGTTTCCTCCAGGGTGCTAACTATGGCTACACCTTC.

This clone has a single count. The rearrangement joins TRBV6-1 to TRBJ1-3; D not resolved. The germline V gene has CDR1 MNHNS and CDR2 SASEGT. This CDR3 spans 13 amino acids. V was cut by 0 bases and J by 4 bases, with 4 bases left in between. The CDR3 reads CASSEASGNTIYF. Here the CDR3 DNA reads TGTGCCAGCAGTGAAGCTTCCGGAAACACCATATATTTT.

The chain is built from TRBV5-1 and TRBJ2-1, with a tentative D call TRBD1 (6 bases). CDR1 SGHRS and CDR2 YFSETQ come from the germline V gene. Trimming pared 7 bases from V and 2 bases from J, leaving 10 bases between. The CDR3 length is 13 residues. The CDR3 DNA is TGCGCCAGCGCAGGGGAGCCCTACAATGAGCAGTTCTTC. Protein sequence: CASAGEPYNEQFF.

This clone has at least ten counts. This chain links TRBV6-1 with TRBJ2-2; tentative D call: TRBD1 (5 bases). Trimming stripped 1 base from V and 5 bases from J, with 14 bases between. CDR1 is MNHNS and CDR2 is SASEGT in the germline V gene. CDR3 length: 16 residues. DNA of the CDR3: TGTGCCAGCAGTGAAGTCTCCCTAAAGGGGACCGGGGAGCTGTTTTTT. This gives the protein CASSEVSLKGTGELFF.

As DNA, the CDR3 is TGCGCCAGCAGCCCCTTGACTACAGGGCCCGAGCAGTACTTC. Amino acids: CASSPLTTGPEQYF. The chain carries TRBV4-1 and TRBJ2-7; D might be TRBD1 (6 bases). There are 14 residues in the CDR3. Trimming took 4 bases from V and 6 from J, leaving 16 bases between them. Germline assignment: CDR1 MGHRA and CDR2 YSYEKL.

This clone showed up just a few times. The gene calls are TRBV7-2 and TRBJ1-5; D is undetermined. V lost 2 bases and J 2 bases, leaving 4 bases between the germline ends. From germline, CDR1 is SGHTA and CDR2 FQGNSA. The CDR3 length is 13 residues. The CDR3 nucleotides read TGTGCCAGCAGCTTATGGGGCAATCAGCCCCAGCATTTT. Protein sequence: CASSLWGNQPQHF.

This clone was seen a few times. The V gene is TRBV4-2, the J gene TRBJ2-7; 8 bases align to TRBD2. CDR3 length: 16 amino acids. V lost 0 bases and J lost 0; bases outside the gene matches: 4. The germline V gene encodes CDR1 LGHNA and CDR2 YNFKEQ. The CDR3 region is CASSQDASGSSYEQYF. As DNA, the CDR3 is TGTGCCAGCAGCCAAGATGCCAGCGGGAGCTCCTACGAGCAGTACTTC.

The chain combines TRBV5-1 with TRBJ1-1; maybe TRBD1 (5 bases). This CDR3 has 15 residues. Germline-derived CDR1 and CDR2 are SGHRS and YFSETQ. Between the trimmed V and J ends, which lost 0 bases and 0 bases, there was a span of 9 bases. The CDR3 nucleotides are TGCGCCAGCAGCTTGGGACAGACCATGAACACTGAAGCTTTCTTT. Amino acids: CASSLGQTMNTEAFF.

The chain is built from TRBV19 and TRBJ2-2; 9 bases match TRBD1. Unmatched junction bases numbered 4, after V lost 4 bases and J lost 4 bases. This CDR3 region has 15 residues. Germline V gene sequence: CDR1 LNHDA, CDR2 SQIVND (reference sequence). CDR3 sequence: CASSNGQGSTGELFF. CDR3 in DNA: TGTGCCAGTAGTAACGGACAGGGGAGCACCGGGGAGCTGTTTTTT. The full variable domain, its missing parts supplied by reference TRBV19 and TRBJ2-2, is DGGITQSPKYLFRKEGQNVTLSCEQNLNHDAMYWYRQDPGQGLRLIYYSQIVNDFQKGDIAEGYSVSREKKESFPLTVTSAQKNPTAFYLCASSNGQGSTGELFFGEGSRLTVL.

The chain recombines TRBV7-9 with TRBJ1-1, with D maybe TRBD1 (6 bases). The CDR3 extends over 17 amino acids. CDR1 and CDR2 (germline): SEHNR, FQNEAQ (reference sequence). V was pared by 1 base and J by 4 bases, with 19 bases between. The CDR3 sequence is CASSLGRTVGEVTEAFF. CDR3 bases: TGTGCCAGCAGCTTAGGCCGGACAGTGGGGGAGGTCACTGAAGCTTTCTTT.

The chain is built from TRBV24-1 and TRBJ2-3; 7 bases map to TRBD1. CDR3 size: 15 residues. The germline gives CDR1 KGHDR, CDR2 SFDVKD. With V trimmed by 4 bases and J by 5 bases, 8 bases remained unmatched. The CDR3 DNA follows: TGTGCCACCAGTGACCCTGGGACAGAGGGAGATACGCAGTATTTT. Protein product: CATSDPGTEGDTQYF.

The chain employs TRBV2 and TRBJ1-5; D not certain. CDR1 is SNHLY and CDR2 is FYNNEI in the germline V gene. V gave up 5 bases and J gave up 3 bases, with 11 bases separating them. The CDR3 has 14 residues. The CDR3 DNA sequence: TGTGCCAGCAGTCTGACCGGGAACAATCAGCCCCAGCATTTT. It translates to CASSLTGNNQPQHF.

The CDR3 protein is CASSSPGTGNSPNEQFF. The CDR3 DNA is TGTGCCAGTAGTAGTCCCGGGACAGGTAATTCACCGAATGAGCAGTTCTTC. The chain combines TRBV19 with TRBJ2-1; 8 bases map to TRBD1. Trimming took 4 bases from V and 7 from J; bases not matched to a gene: 15. This CDR3 has 17 residues. CDR1 is LNHDA, CDR2 SQIVND, per germline (reference sequence). Full variable domain (outside the CDR3, taken from reference TRBV19 and TRBJ2-1): DGGITQSPKYLFRKEGQNVTLSCEQNLNHDAMYWYRQDPGQGLRLIYYSQIVNDFQKGDIAEGYSVSREKKESFPLTVTSAQKNPTAFYLCASSSPGTGNSPNEQFFGPGTRLTVL.

Here the CDR3 DNA reads TGTGCCTGGAGTGTACGCGCGGAGACCCAGTACTTC. It specifies CAWSVRAETQYF. The chain joins TRBV30 to TRBJ2-5; D remains unclear. The CDR3 spans 12 residues. Germline assignment: CDR1 GTSNPN and CDR2 SVGIG (reference sequence). The V and J ends lost 0 bases and 5 bases respectively, with 7 bases between them.

This chain links TRBV30 with TRBJ1-5; maybe TRBD1 (5 bases). V lost 1 base, J lost 5 bases, and 9 bases lay in between. The CDR3 sequence is 13 residues long. Germline V gene data show CDR1 as GTSNPN and CDR2 as SVGIG (reference sequence). The CDR3 sequence: CAWSGGTDQPQHF. Here the CDR3 DNA reads TGTGCCTGGAGTGGGGGGACCGATCAGCCCCAGCATTTT.

In DNA, the CDR3 is TGTGCCAGCACGACCGAGCTAGGGAACACCGGGGAGCTGTTTTTT. Protein: CASTTELGNTGELFF. This chain uses TRBV6-5 with TRBJ2-2; D call uncertain. Trimming shortened V by 7 bases and J by 1 base, and 13 bases separated the two germline ends. CDR3 size: 15 residues. The V gene's germline CDR1 is MNHEY and CDR2 SVGAGI.

The chain is built from TRBV10-1 and TRBJ2-1; 11 bases match TRBD2. The junction had 6 bases not matched to a gene; V was cut back by 3 bases and J by 8 bases. CDR1 and CDR2 (germline): WNHNN, SYGVQD (reference sequence). This CDR3 region has 15 residues. This CDR3 is CASSDVAGGVDEQFF. CDR3 coding DNA: TGCGCCAGCAGTGATGTAGCGGGGGGGGTCGATGAGCAGTTCTTC.

This clone appeared a single time. J is TRBJ2-2 and V is TRBV4-2; D remains unclear. From germline, CDR1 is LGHNA and CDR2 YNFKEQ. The CDR3 is 12 amino acids. V was clipped by 5 bases and J by 2 bases, with 3 bases between them. CDR3 sequence reads: CASSANTGELFF. In nucleotides, the CDR3 is TGTGCCAGCAGCGCCAACACCGGGGAGCTGTTTTTT.

The gene calls are TRBV2 and TRBJ2-7; weak D call: TRBD1 (5 bases). V was cut by 5 bases and J by 6 bases, with 11 bases left in between. CDR3 size: 12 residues. Germline lookup yields CDR1 SNHLY and CDR2 FYNNEI. Here the CDR3 DNA reads TGTGCCAGCAGTAAAACAGGATCCGAGCAGTACTTC. It is translated as CASSKTGSEQYF.

The J gene is TRBJ1-2, the V gene TRBV7-2, with D hard to call. Trimming pared 5 bases from V and 7 bases from J, leaving 17 bases between. Germline V lookup: CDR1 SGHTA, CDR2 FQGNSA. This CDR3 has 14 residues. CDR3 DNA: TGTGCCAGCAGCCTGATGGGCCCAGCCTCTGGCTACACCTTC. It codes for CASSLMGPASGYTF.

This rearrangement joins TRBV15 to TRBJ1-4, with TRBD1 as a possible D gene (6 bases). CDR1 LNHNV and CDR2 YYDKDF come from the germline V gene (reference sequence). The germline V and J ends were trimmed by 0 bases and 5 bases, with 19 bases remaining between them. This CDR3 comprises 18 residues. The CDR3 loop reads CATSRDGGSGQGNEKLFF. CDR3 DNA sequence: TGTGCCACCAGCAGAGATGGGGGTTCGGGACAAGGAAATGAAAAACTGTTTTTT. Drawing the rest from reference TRBV15 and TRBJ1-4, the complete variable domain is DAMVIQNPRYQVTQFGKPVTLSCSQTLNHNVMYWYQQKSSQAPKLLFHYYDKDFNNEADTPDNFQSRRPNTSFCFLDIRSPGLGDTAMYLCATSRDGGSGQGNEKLFFGSGTQLSVL.

The CDR3 spells CASSQDRLAAYNEQFF. CDR3 DNA sequence: TGTGCCAGCAGCCAAGACCGGCTAGCGGCCTACAATGAGCAGTTCTTC. The rearrangement links TRBV3-1 (or the pseudogene TRBV3-2) to TRBJ2-1, with TRBD2 matching over 7 bases. V was pared by 0 bases and J by 2 bases, with 4 bases of the junction left unmatched. There are 16 residues in the CDR3. The germline V gene has CDR1 LGHDT and CDR2 YNNKEL (reference sequence).

The rearrangement joins TRBV30 to TRBJ2-4; no firm D call. The CDR3 runs 12 residues. Germline-derived CDR1 and CDR2 are GTSNPN and SVGIG (reference sequence). V was trimmed by 4 bases and J by 6 bases, leaving 10 bases between them. The CDR3 DNA reads as TGTGCCTGGACCCCGGGCGGAAACATTCAGTACTTC. Translation gives CAWTPGGNIQYF.

This sequence joins TRBV7-9 and TRBJ2-5; D call uncertain. Germline-derived CDR1 and CDR2 are SEHNR and FQNEAQ (reference sequence). The CDR3 spans 13 residues. V lost 4 bases to trimming and J lost 3 bases, with 9 bases between them. CDR3 sequence (DNA): TGTGCCAGCAGCTACCTTAGGGAAGAGACCCAGTACTTC. Translating it yields CASSYLREETQYF.

V gene TRBV10-2 combines with J gene TRBJ2-3; TRBD2 matches 7 bases. V dropped 8 bases and J dropped 0; count of bases not matched to a gene: 5. The germline V gene has CDR1 WSHSY and CDR2 SAAADI. This CDR3 has 14 residues. CDR3 DNA: TGCGCCAGCGCCCTAGCGGCGAGCACAGATACGCAGTATTTT. It translates to CASALAASTDTQYF.

J is TRBJ1-2 and V is TRBV30, with D possibly being TRBD1 (5 bases). The germline gives CDR1 GTSNPN, CDR2 SVGIG (reference sequence). CDR3 size: 12 residues. The V and J ends lost 2 bases and 7 bases respectively, with 11 bases between them. CDR3 sequence reads: CAWSRGDTGYTF. DNA of the CDR3: TGTGCCTGGAGTAGAGGGGATACTGGCTACACCTTC.

V is TRBV7-2 and J is TRBJ2-3, with 7 bases matching TRBD2. The CDR3 spans 15 residues. V shed 7 bases and J 2 bases; nucleotides not matched to a gene: 9. Germline V lookup: CDR1 SGHTA, CDR2 FQGNSA. The CDR3 loop reads CASTPPGGFTDTQYF. CDR3 in DNA: TGTGCCAGCACCCCCCCGGGGGGTTTCACAGATACGCAGTATTTT.